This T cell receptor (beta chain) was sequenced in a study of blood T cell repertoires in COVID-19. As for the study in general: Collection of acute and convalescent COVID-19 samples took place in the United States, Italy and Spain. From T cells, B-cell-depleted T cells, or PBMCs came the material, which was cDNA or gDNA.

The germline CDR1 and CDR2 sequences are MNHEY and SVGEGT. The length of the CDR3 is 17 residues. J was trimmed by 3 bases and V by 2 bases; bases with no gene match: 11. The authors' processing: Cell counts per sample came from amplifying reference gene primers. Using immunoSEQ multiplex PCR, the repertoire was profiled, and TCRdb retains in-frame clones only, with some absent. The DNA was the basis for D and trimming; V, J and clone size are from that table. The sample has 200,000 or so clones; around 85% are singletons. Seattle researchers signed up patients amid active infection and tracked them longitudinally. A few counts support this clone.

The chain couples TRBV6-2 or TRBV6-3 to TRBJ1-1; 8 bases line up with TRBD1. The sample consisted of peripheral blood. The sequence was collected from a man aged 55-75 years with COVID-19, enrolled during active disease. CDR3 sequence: CASSYPSDREGDTEAFF. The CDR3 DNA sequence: TGTGCCAGCAGTTACCCTTCGGACAGGGAGGGCGACACTGAAGCTTTCTTT.